These T cell receptor beta chains were read from a single sample in a study of hypomethylating agent response in myelodysplastic syndrome. Produced via immunoSEQ multiplex PCR; TCRdb's table is partial and in-frame only. The repertoire holds about 5,400 clones, with roughly 85% as singletons. Sequenced material: bone marrow, taken before or after starting hypomethylating agent treatment for myelodysplastic syndrome (not recorded which). The origin of the receptors is a human donor with myelodysplastic syndrome. The CDR3 runs from the conserved cysteine through the conserved F or W. Each record gives: D gene, V gene, J gene, CDR3 length, clone size, CDR3 protein, CDR3 DNA. The D gene is left open where the match is weak. Rows may omit the clone size; those that give it use once, few, many or a size class.

.	TRBV2	TRBJ2-3	13	.	CASPGLGTDTQYF	TGTGCCAGTCCGGGACTGGGCACAGATACGCAGTATTTT
TRBD1	TRBV29-1	TRBJ1-4	15	.	CSVLLGQGDGRKLFF	TGCAGCGTGTTATTAGGACAGGGGGACGGACGAAAACTGTTTTTT
.	TRBV9	TRBJ2-6	13	.	CASSPWGANVLTF	TGTGCCAGCAGCCCCTGGGGGGCCAACGTCCTGACTTTC
.	TRBV27	TRBJ1-2	15	.	CASLSTFGAGRSYTF	TGTGCCAGCCTAAGTACGTTCGGGGCCGGGAGAAGCTACACCTTC
.	TRBV5-1	TRBJ2-1	14	.	CASSPSAVYNEQFF	TGCGCCAGCAGCCCCAGCGCAGTTTACAATGAGCAGTTCTTC
.	TRBV2	TRBJ2-5	17	.	CASIPDRAGPYQETQYF	TGTGCCAGCATCCCGGATAGGGCGGGGCCTTACCAAGAGACCCAGTACTTC
.	TRBV5-5	TRBJ1-1	15	.	CASSFSGVRNTEAFF	TGTGCCAGCAGTTTTTCAGGGGTGAGGAACACTGAAGCTTTCTTT
.	TRBV15	TRBJ2-7	13	.	CATSRDEGYEQYF	TGTGCCACCAGCAGAGATGAAGGCTACGAGCAGTACTTC
.	TRBV5-1	TRBJ2-7	13	few	CASSLQESYEQYF	TGCGCCAGCAGCTTACAGGAGTCCTACGAGCAGTACTTC
.	TRBV28	TRBJ1-3	17	once	CASSSGQSALTGNTIYF	TGTGCCAGCAGTTCCGGACAGTCGGCCCTTACTGGAAACACCATATATTTT
.	TRBV25-1	TRBJ1-1	13	.	CASSDQGLTEAFF	TGTGCCAGCAGTGATCAGGGATTGACTGAAGCTTTCTTT
.	TRBV5-5	TRBJ1-6	14	.	CASSWDTYNSPLHF	TGTGCCAGCAGTTGGGACACCTATAATTCACCCCTCCACTTT
.	TRBV7-2	TRBJ2-3	12	.	CASSTTGLGQYF	TGTGCCAGCAGCACCACGGGGTTGGGGCAGTATTTT